This T cell receptor (beta chain) was recovered during a study of radiotherapy plus CTLA-4 blockade in lung cancer. V lost 1 base and J 7 bases, leaving 8 bases between the germline ends. In germline, CDR1 is SGHTA, CDR2 FQGNSA. This CDR3 has 14 amino acids. This table comes from immunoSEQ multiplex PCR, and its TCRdb copy is limited to in-frame clones, with some not included. Of about 38,000 clones in the sample, about 80% are singletons; the top ten hold less than 9%. This clonotype originated in a human donor with non-small cell lung cancer who had stable disease on radiotherapy plus ipilimumab. This chain uses TRBV7-2 with TRBJ1-6; no clear D. Sample: peripheral blood, taken from a patient treated with radiotherapy plus ipilimumab. CDR3 region: CASSLVTLNSPLHF. Here the CDR3 DNA reads TGTGCCAGCAGCTTAGTGACTCTGAATTCACCCCTCCACTTT.